This T cell receptor (beta chain) appears in the sequencing data of a study of cytomegalovirus exposure and HLA in healthy donors (dated by TCRdb to about 2017). Concerning the study at large: In an earlier analysis of some 610 of the donors, 250 to 300 Gb of sequence data and 90 million to 120 million unique TCR beta sequences from 150 million to 200 million T cells were reported. Roughly 300 gigabases of sequencing data and around 80 million unique TCR sequences made up an early release that covered 640 HLA-typed donors. Of the roughly 400 genotyped donors, 80% to 90% were placed in the genetic ancestry cluster associated with self-reported Caucasian donors. The study aimed to test whether signatures of past pathogen exposure could be identified by cataloging public T cell receptors. The study profiled the T cell repertoires of around 700 subjects by immunosequencing and related them to cytomegalovirus serostatus. In addition to the first cohort of roughly 700 subjects, a separate validation cohort of 130 or so different subjects was used. The study combined high-throughput TCR immunosequencing, statistical association of individual TCRs with disease status, and machine learning to predict cytomegalovirus infection status. In a later analysis, previously published TCR beta repertoires from 666 donors were re-analyzed and high-resolution HLA genotyping was added so that TCR occurrence patterns could be studied. The later analysis used no new phenotypic data to find candidate immune exposures, relying instead on TCR beta sequences and their occurrence across donors. To decide whether each TCR beta V gene segment behaved as functional or pseudogenic, an earlier analysis of some 580 of the donors relied on high-throughput TCR beta sequencing. Donor age, sex, ethnicity and CMV serostatus were collected together with the repertoire data. A later genetic analysis took genome-wide SNP genotypes for about three fifths of the 666 donors and used that subset as a discovery cohort. All discovery cohort repertoires had been generated using a single sequencing platform. Class I and class II HLA loci were covered by the typing at four-digit resolution. Typing coverage varied by locus: about 629-630 donors for A, B, C, DRB1 and DQB1; roughly 500 for DQA1; approximately 570 for DPA1; approximately 490 for DPB1. Because of strong linkage in the cohort, roughly five DR-DQ haplotypes were treated as single units for association and clustering. Across some 400 genotyped donors of the cohort, an average of about 240,000 unique TCR beta nucleotide sequences per donor were sequenced, and roughly 17% of those sequences were non-productive.

The CDR3 numbers 13 residues from cysteine through phenylalanine. Just CDR3 DNA is preserved here, 39 bases in frame from base 1. According to the germline V gene (reference sequence), CDR1 reads LNHDA and CDR2 reads SQIVND. V and J lose 10 bases and 5 bases, and a span of 18 bases separates them. As regards this clone: No antigen is known for it. Base quality data are lacking; no much larger clone is found one base away.

The library was made by the immunoSEQ multiplex PCR assay. The multiplex PCR relied on a mix of 60 forward primers for TCR Vbeta segments and 13 reverse primers for TCR Jbeta segments. A multiplex PCR assay on genomic DNA amplified the CDR3 region of rearranged TCR beta genes. The amplified TCR beta libraries were sequenced on the Illumina HiSeq System as 87-base-pair reads. On the authors' methods: A later analysis counted approximately 84 million unique TCR beta chains across the 666 repertoires, and 9.5 million to 11 million of these chains were shared by at least two donors. To remove PCR and sequencing errors, raw reads were error-corrected and collapsed into unique sequences using a nearest-neighbor algorithm that merged closely related sequences. V, D and J gene segments were assigned by aligning CDR3 sequences to IMGT reference sequences. For a sequence to be retained, at least a six-nucleotide match to both a V gene segment and a J gene segment was required. A rearrangement counted as productive if the CDR3 had no stop codons and remained in frame with V and J, and every other rearrangement counted as non-productive. CDR3 was defined by IMGT convention, running from the second conserved V-encoded cysteine to the conserved J-encoded phenylalanine. The earlier analysis of a few hundred of the donors excluded any sequence lacking an unambiguous match to a single V gene segment. In an earlier analysis of about 590 of the donors, a V segment was called functional when productive rearrangements were above 56.7%, and segregating when the standard deviation between donors exceeded 5%. A statistical classification framework was built to diagnose cytomegalovirus status from the catalog of TCR beta chain sequences. A later analysis assigned V and J genes by comparing TCR nucleotide sequences with IMGT/GENE-DB human TR gene sequences. A later analysis assigned CDR3 sequences and most-parsimonious VDJ recombination scenarios with the TCRdist pipeline. In a later analysis, each TCR beta chain was defined by its CDR3 amino acid sequence together with its V-gene family, and reads without a unique V-gene family were excluded. In a later analysis, around 600 highly shared, low-generation-probability nucleotide sequences were removed to address suspected cross-contamination and a sequencing artifact. For each public chain, a later analysis derived a clonal expansion index from normalized ranks of inferred template counts within each repertoire. A later analysis computed generation probabilities with a VDJ recombination model fitted to out-of-frame rearrangements, and checked the results against IGoR. In a later analysis, TCR-TCR, TCR-HLA and TCR-CMV co-occurrence was scored with hypergeometric tests, and a repertoire-size bias correction was applied to TCR pairs. To estimate false discovery rates, a later analysis permuted the HLA or CMV assignments 20 times. A later analysis grouped co-occurring TCRs with DBSCAN, adding TCRdist sequence similarity when clustering within HLA-allele-positive subsets. Repertoires with fewer than 30,000 or more than 120,000 public chains, plus five repertoires with anomalous nucleotide sharing, were excluded from co-occurrence clustering. The immuneACCESS repertoire file appears here via TCRdb, limited to in-frame rearrangements. These files lack a portion of the clones; in checked studies, under half of the deficit traces to unresolved V genes, and the cause of the others is not known. That table furnishes V, J and clone size, whereas the DNA furnished D and trimming. This sample lists approximately 290,000 clones; 80% were detected once. The ten top clones hold about 0.3% of the sample.

Results the study describes overall, beyond this receptor: A further reported finding was that TCR beta sequences accurately predicted the HLA-A and HLA-B alleles for most subjects in the first cohort. Because counts were too low, about 18 rarely observed V segments, including chromosome 9 orphons, were left out of the earlier analysis of about 620 of the donors. This cohort had only TCR beta chains sequenced, and the lack of alpha or paired-chain data limited which features could be detected. A later genetic analysis associated a missense DCLRE1C variant with V-gene and J-gene trimming of TCR beta chains, and an independent cohort replicated the association. Because some donors lacked HLA typing at each locus, the association tests relied only on the typed subset. In a later analysis, several top co-occurrence clusters were reported to appear linked to parvovirus B19, influenza, CMV and Epstein-Barr virus. In a later genetic analysis, fewer N-insertions in productive TCRs were reported among donors in an Asian-associated ancestry cluster than the roughly 640-donor mean. Immune exposure information for the cohort was limited to CMV serostatus. According to a later analysis, most CMV-associated TCR beta chains appeared to be HLA-restricted, and the HLA associations seemed to be driven largely by CMV exposure. Across donors, most TCR sequences were observed very rarely, whereas some public TCRs were present in many individuals. Some IMGT-functional V segments, including TRBV6-2 and TRBV6-3, could not be told apart with the 87-base-pair reads, so those segments were excluded. Broadly in line with IMGT annotations, most TCR beta V segments showed up in productive rearrangements about 87% or about 30% of the time in an earlier analysis of approximately 640 of the donors. The presence/absence analyses assumed that sequencing depth was roughly uniform across donors, and that assumption may not be true. The authors suggested that the approach could potentially be extended to other disease states and immunological phenotypes. A few of the identified cytomegalovirus-associated TCR beta chains were confirmed in vitro to be specific for cytomegalovirus antigens. In both the original and validation cohorts, the classifier was reported to diagnose cytomegalovirus status with high specificity and sensitivity. The study gave a list of about 150 TCR beta chains associated with cytomegalovirus. A cluster of highly shared sequence variants was judged likely to be a technical artifact of the sequencing pipeline. In a later analysis, the rate of TCR association differed among HLA loci, with DRB1 alleles having the most associated TCRs and HLA-C alleles having the fewest. A later analysis found that HLA-associated TCR beta chains were more clonally expanded and had lower generation probabilities than equally common non-associated chains. Specific HLA alleles were associated with 15,000 to 20,000 TCR beta sequences at a false discovery rate of 0.05 in a later analysis. When HLA alleles, especially DR and DQ, strongly co-occurred, attributing TCR associations to individual alleles was difficult. Correlated functional status among segregating V segments might be attributable to linkage disequilibrium, but an unknown experimental factor could not be ruled out.

The cohort comprised some 680 healthy bone marrow donors. At the time of sampling, all cohort members were nominally healthy, though unrecorded immune exposures were likely present. The donor was CMV seronegative and belonged to the group of under 400 seronegative cohort members. Each donor provided a peripheral blood sample, and peripheral blood mononuclear cells were used for TCR beta sequencing. Genomic DNA extraction from the blood cell samples was performed with the Qiagen DNeasy Blood Extraction Kit. This clonotype originated in a girl aged 2 to 10 in good health and CMV-seronegative. This chain is built from TRBV19 and TRBJ2-7; the D gene is possibly TRBD1, with 6 bases matching. Sequencing used PBMCs. The DNA sequence follows: TGTGCCACTACCCCAGGGGCGAACAACGAGCAGTACTTC. Its protein product is CATTPGANNEQYF.